This is a list of T cell receptor beta chains from one sample in a study of T cells in narcolepsy. TCRdb keeps only in-frame clones here, not all; method: immunoSEQ multiplex PCR. Among about 33,000 clones, roughly 90% were seen once, and the ten largest hold under 1.5%. The specimen sequenced was CD45RA- memory CD4+ T cells from PBMCs. The source is a human donor with narcolepsy. The CDR3 runs from the conserved cysteine through the conserved F or W. The D gene is left open where the match is weak. Size is stated for part of the rows, as once, few or many counts, or as a class when the clone is expanded.

v_call: TRBV13; clone_size: -; d_call: TRBD1; j_call: TRBJ1-6; cdr3_length: 15; cdr3_nt: TGTGCCAGCAGCTTAGAGGGGGCTAGGAATTCACCCCTCCACTTT; cdr3_aa: CASSLEGARNSPLHF
v_call: TRBV2; clone_size: -; d_call: -; j_call: TRBJ2-1; cdr3_length: 12; cdr3_nt: TGTGCCAGCAGTCTAAGCTACAATGAGCAGTTCTTC; cdr3_aa: CASSLSYNEQFF
v_call: TRBV5-5; clone_size: -; d_call: -; j_call: TRBJ1-5; cdr3_length: 15; cdr3_nt: TGTGCCAGCAGACCGGACAGTTATAGCAATCAGCCCCAGCATTTT; cdr3_aa: CASRPDSYSNQPQHF
v_call: TRBV6-5; clone_size: -; d_call: TRBD1; j_call: TRBJ2-7; cdr3_length: 14; cdr3_nt: TGTGCCAGCAGAAAAGACAGGGGGTTCAACGAGCAGTACTTC; cdr3_aa: CASRKDRGFNEQYF
v_call: TRBV27; clone_size: -; d_call: -; j_call: TRBJ2-7; cdr3_length: 14; cdr3_nt: TGTGCCAGCAGTTCACCACTAAAGAACTACGAGCAGTACTTC; cdr3_aa: CASSSPLKNYEQYF
v_call: TRBV13; clone_size: -; d_call: -; j_call: TRBJ2-1; cdr3_length: 13; cdr3_nt: TGTGCCAGCAGCCTGAACGGGAGATTTGAGCAGTTCTTC; cdr3_aa: CASSLNGRFEQFF
v_call: TRBV18; clone_size: -; d_call: TRBD1; j_call: TRBJ1-2; cdr3_length: 13; cdr3_nt: TGTGCCAGCTCCCTGCAGGGGGACTATGGCTACACCTTC; cdr3_aa: CASSLQGDYGYTF
v_call: TRBV28; clone_size: once; d_call: -; j_call: TRBJ2-7; cdr3_length: 12; cdr3_nt: TGTGCCAGCATCGGTCTCTCCTACGAGCAGTACTTC; cdr3_aa: CASIGLSYEQYF
v_call: TRBV18; clone_size: -; d_call: TRBD1; j_call: TRBJ1-3; cdr3_length: 13; cdr3_nt: TGTGCCAGCTCGAGGGACAGGGGAAACACCATATATTTT; cdr3_aa: CASSRDRGNTIYF
v_call: TRBV14; clone_size: -; d_call: -; j_call: TRBJ1-2; cdr3_length: 14; cdr3_nt: TGTGCCAGCAGTGTGACAGGTCCCACGGGGGGCTACACCTTC; cdr3_aa: CASSVTGPTGGYTF
v_call: TRBV25-1; clone_size: -; d_call: -; j_call: TRBJ2-7; cdr3_length: 12; cdr3_nt: TGTGCCAGCAGTGGGGGATCCTACGAGCAGTACTTC; cdr3_aa: CASSGGSYEQYF
v_call: TRBV7-2; clone_size: -; d_call: -; j_call: TRBJ2-5; cdr3_length: 14; cdr3_nt: TGTGCCAGCAGCTTATTTAGGGGTACGGAGACCCAGTACTTC; cdr3_aa: CASSLFRGTETQYF
v_call: TRBV6-1; clone_size: once; d_call: -; j_call: TRBJ2-3; cdr3_length: 15; cdr3_nt: TGTGCCAGCTCGATTGGGGGCCACCCCACAGATACGCAGTATTTT; cdr3_aa: CASSIGGHPTDTQYF
v_call: TRBV2; clone_size: -; d_call: -; j_call: TRBJ1-6; cdr3_length: 15; cdr3_nt: TGTGCCAGTCGGATTTTATCGTCCTATAATTCACCCCTCCACTTT; cdr3_aa: CASRILSSYNSPLHF
v_call: TRBV7-2; clone_size: -; d_call: -; j_call: TRBJ2-7; cdr3_length: 15; cdr3_nt: TGTGCCAGCACTTCCTCGGGGCTAGGGGCCTACGAGCAGTACTTC; cdr3_aa: CASTSSGLGAYEQYF